This T cell receptor beta chain was sequenced during a study of PD-1 blockade in classical Hodgkin lymphoma (TCRdb year 2020). Background for the entire study: Nivolumab dosing was 3 mg/kg intravenously every 2 weeks, continuing until either disease progression or unacceptable toxicity. A peripheral blood immune signature of response to PD-1 blockade in classical Hodgkin lymphoma was defined using TCR beta sequencing and CyTOF.

A few counts support this clone. The clone's antigen remains unknown. Base qualities are not recorded, but no much larger clone differs from it by a single base. The cysteine opens and the phenylalanine closes a CDR3 of 15 amino acids. Only the CDR3 region is kept as DNA, spanning 45 bases read in frame from base 1. The germline V gene (reference sequence) yields SEHNR for CDR1 and FQNEAQ for CDR2. V is pared back by 2 bases and J by 6 bases, with 13 bases lying between the germline termini. The Qiagen DNeasy kit was used to extract genomic DNA both from unsorted PBMCs and from the negatively selected CD4+ and CD8+ fractions. TCR beta CDR3 regions were subjected to amplification by immunoSEQ multiplex PCR with primers that anneal to V and J segments. A synthetic immune receptor repertoire was used to minimize amplification bias, and any residual bias was removed computationally once sequencing was done. Turning to the authors' computational methods: Custom Python scripts were used to quantify repertoire diversity as the Shannon entropy index. Unsorted, CD4+ and CD8+ repertoires were examined separately, except in combined analyses, for which CD4+ and CD8+ sequences were merged in silico. A clone counted as expanded when the clone's frequency after treatment rose at least 2-fold relative to C1D1, and clones undetected at baseline were given a pseudocount of 0.5. Clones with 0 or 1 copy at C1D1 were classified as singleton clones, and clones with 2 or more copies were classified as non-singleton clones. Clones expanded in unsorted samples were annotated as CD4+, CD8+ or unknown by matching protein sequences in sorted samples from the same patient. Wilcoxon tests were applied to paired samples to test diversity changes from C1D1 to C4D1. Not all clones reach the TCRdb copy of this immuneACCESS table, which keeps in-frame sequences only. Checked studies attribute under half of the gap to unresolved V genes and leave the rest unexplained. V, J and clone size are those of that table, while D and trimming were read from the DNA. The sample table lists 66,000 or so clones, 71% of them with a count of one. The top ten clonotypes cover approximately 9.1% of the sample.

In light of the paper, this sample's time point label describes: cycle 2 day 1 (C2D1) of nivolumab. Every trial patient had relapsed following autologous stem cell transplantation, and prior brentuximab vedotin exposure was what differed among cohorts A, B and C. The trial cohort was composed of approximately 60 patients with relapsed/refractory classical Hodgkin lymphoma, for whom complete response, partial response or progressive disease was recorded as best overall response. Single-agent nivolumab was administered to trial patients in the multi-cohort phase II CheckMate 205 trial. An independent review committee assessed best overall response using the 2007 International Working Group response criteria. PBMCs from the trial were collected at three points: immediately before nivolumab initiation (C1D1), and during therapy at cycle 2 day 1 and cycle 4 day 1. Peripheral blood was collected in 8 mL Vacutainer Cell Preparation Tubes, from which PBMCs were isolated by centrifugation and then cryopreserved.

Broad study findings and their caveats: Baseline TCR diversity was reported to be lower in newly diagnosed patients than in healthy donors, and even lower in relapsed/refractory patients. Only a single clinical trial cohort was studied, and what caused the repertoire differences, possibly disease activity or prior therapy, remained undefined. Baseline diversity similar to that of newly diagnosed patients was observed in trial patients achieving complete response, whereas significantly lower diversity was observed in partial responders and progressors. A significant rise by C4D1 was seen in CD4+ but not CD8+ TCR diversity (p=0.0027 vs p=0.16), with the rise being most apparent in complete responders (p=0.02). Diversity was lower in patients who began nivolumab less than 1 year after ASCT, so these patients were left out of later analyses to avoid confounding by immune reconstitution.

The V gene is TRBV7-9 and the J gene is TRBJ2-2; a tentative D match to TRBD2 spans 6 bases. The specimen was peripheral blood mononuclear cells (PBMCs), collected before the second cycle of nivolumab. The sequence was obtained from a human donor with classical Hodgkin lymphoma. At the DNA level, the sequence is TGTGCCAGCAGCTTACGGGGGAGTAGCGCCGGGGAGCTGTTTTTT. The resulting protein is CASSLRGSSAGELFF.